This record covers a single T cell receptor beta chain. As yet, its antigen is unknown. The data belong to a study of Graves' ophthalmopathy and Graves' hyperthyroidism. Study overall: Peripheral blood sampling occurred at initial diagnosis, before any treatment. Findings and caveats of the study: The authors also found most expanded thyroid clonotypes above 0.001 frequency in blood.

From germline, CDR1 is SEHNR and CDR2 FQNEAQ (reference sequence). The CDR3 runs 12 residues. V shed 1 base, J shed 13 bases, and the junction held 0 bases outside the gene matches. Moderate-to-severe activity, CAS ≥3, NOSPECS ≥4 and duration under 3 months were recorded for donors with ophthalmopathy. Pregnant or lactating patients and those with other autoimmune diseases or uncontrolled infections were excluded. As the template, RNA transcripts were used to amplify TCR beta CDR3 regions. Following a first-round RT-PCR that used HTBI primers, a second-round multiplex PCR was carried out. MiXCR, applied by TCRdb to the multiplex PCR reads, yields one record per CDR3 protein. Among 650,000 to 900,000 distinct CDR3 sequences listed, around 40% were seen once.

The sequenced sample was peripheral blood. The chain links TRBV7-9 to TRBJ2-6; the match to TRBD2 covers 8 bases. The source of this sequence is an adult man with Graves' ophthalmopathy. The CDR3 here is CASSLVAGVLTF. As DNA, the CDR3 is TGTGCCAGCAGCTTAGTAGCGGGAGTCCTGACTTTC. Using reference TRBV7-9 and TRBJ2-6 for the parts outside the CDR3, the full variable domain is DTGVSQNPRHKITKRGQNVTFRCDPISEHNRLYWYRQTLGQGPEFLTYFQNEAQLEKSRLLSDRFSAERPKGSFSTLEIQRTEQGDSAMYLCASSLVAGVLTFGAGSRLTVL.